This TCR beta chain was profiled in a study of breast tumors, draining lymph nodes, adjacent tissues. Regarding the study as a whole: Compared with basal-like, luminal-like tumors shared significantly more repertoire with nontumor tissue. Tumor T cell lymph node origin was a supported hypothesis, not proven.

The lymph nodes were axillary draining lymph nodes from breast cancer patients. The germline V and J ends were trimmed by 5 bases and 8 bases, with 13 bases remaining between them. Germline V gene data show CDR1 as MNHNS and CDR2 as SASEGT. The CDR3 runs to 13 residues. MiXCR, applied by TCRdb to the multiplex PCR reads, yields one record per CDR3 protein. The profile shows fewer than 250,000 distinct CDR3 sequences, roughly 32% of them singletons. This clonotype was seen more than once but under ten times. The antigen remains unidentified. The chain joins TRBV6-1 to TRBJ2-1, with D unclear. The sample was axillary lymph node tissue. This receptor was taken from a female donor with breast cancer. Some clones in this sample may be carry-over from other donors' samples. The CDR3 is CASSQRSLHEQFF. The CDR3 bases are TGTGCCAGCAGTCAAAGATCCCTCCATGAGCAGTTCTTC.